These 3 T cell receptor beta chains were sequenced from one sample in a study of identical twins. TCRdb reprocessed the 5' RACE reads via MiXCR and lists one record per CDR3 protein. The top ten clones hold roughly 0.3% of a sample with 1,800,000 or so distinct CDR3 sequences, 25% to 35% of them seen once. The sample taken for sequencing was cord blood. These receptors came from a newborn girl in good health.

In regard to this clonotype: Without the conserved terminal phenylalanine or tryptophan, this CDR3 likely stems from a read error. The gene calls are TRBV5-1 and TRBJ2-7, with D perhaps TRBD1 (5 bases). The V gene lost 2 bases and the J gene lost 3 bases, with 12 bases spanning the gap. Germline V gives CDR1 SGHRS, CDR2 YFSETQ. The CDR3 is 14 residues long. The CDR3 DNA is TGCGCCAGCAGCTTTGGCAGGGCGGACTACGAGCAGTACATC. Residues: CASSFGRADYEQYI.

V and J are TRBV4-2 and TRBJ1-4; D unresolved. Deletions cut 4 bases from V and 0 bases from J, with 9 bases between. CDR3 size: 15 residues. Germline values: CDR1 LGHNA, CDR2 YNFKEQ. The CDR3 sequence: CASSPFIPTNEKLFF. The CDR3, as DNA: TGTGCCAGCAGCCCCTTCATACCAACTAATGAAAAACTGTTTTTT.

This clonotype was detected many times. The J gene is TRBJ2-3, the V gene TRBV28, with D uncertain. The CDR3 is 12 residues long. Trimming took 7 bases from V and 4 from J, leaving 9 bases between them. Germline CDR1 MDHEN, CDR2 SYDVKM. DNA of the CDR3: TGTGCCAGCACCGGTCAACCAGATACGCAGTATTTT. Amino acid sequence: CASTGQPDTQYF.